One sample yielded the 32 T cell receptor beta chains listed below, sequenced in a study of CD8+ T cells in alopecia areata. The sequencing template was cDNA reverse transcribed from extracted RNA. Profiled with immunoSEQ multiplex PCR; TCRdb holds only in-frame clones, not every one. The sample lists around 140,000 clones, about 47% seen once, with roughly a sixth in the top ten. Sequenced material: CD8+ T cells sorted from blood, taken at week 0. All receptors come from a human donor with alopecia areata.

This clone turned up a few times. This chain joins TRBV4-1 and TRBJ1-5; the D gene is possibly TRBD1 (6 bases). Germline CDR1 MGHRA, CDR2 YSYEKL. This CDR3 is 15 amino acids long. V was trimmed by 0 bases and J by 3 bases, leaving 9 bases between them. The CDR3 DNA reads TGCGCCAGCAGCCAAGAGGGGGCCCTCAATCAGCCCCAGCATTTT. Protein product: CASSQEGALNQPQHF.

CDR3 bases: TGTGCCAGCAGTTCATTTACCCCGGACACTGAAGCTTTCTTT. Encoded protein: CASSSFTPDTEAFF. V and J are TRBV6-1 and TRBJ1-1; D call uncertain. Germline CDR1 reads MNHNS; CDR2 reads SASEGT. Trimming cost V 5 bases and J 3 bases, with 13 bases left between them. The CDR3 totals 14 residues.

The chain recombines TRBV5-4 with TRBJ2-7; D assignment may be TRBD1 or TRBD2 (5 bases each). The germline gives CDR1 SGHNT, CDR2 YYREEE (reference sequence). The CDR3 has 14 residues. Trimming cost V 3 bases and J 1 base, with 11 bases left between them. CDR3 sequence reads: CASSWGGFSYEQYF. DNA of the CDR3: TGTGCCAGCAGCTGGGGCGGGTTTTCCTACGAGCAGTACTTC.

DNA for the CDR3: TGTGCCAGCAGCTCCGGGGGGAGGGGTTACCAGCCCCAGCATTTT. This sequence encodes CASSSGGRGYQPQHF. The chain combines TRBV7-9 with TRBJ1-5; maybe TRBD1 (5 bases). Looked up from germline, CDR1 is SEHNR and CDR2 is FQNEAQ (reference sequence). This CDR3 spans 15 amino acids. Trimming stripped 4 bases from V and 7 bases from J, with 17 bases between.

This clone has only a few counts. This chain connects TRBV2 to TRBJ2-1, with D perhaps TRBD1 (6 bases). The CDR3 covers 12 residues. V dropped 9 bases and J dropped 4 bases, with 10 bases sitting between them. Germline assignment: CDR1 SNHLY and CDR2 FYNNEI. Here the CDR3 DNA reads TGTGCCAGTGCCCAGGGGTACAATGAGCAGTTCTTC. Amino acids: CASAQGYNEQFF.

This clone was seen more than once but under ten times. This chain links TRBV19 with TRBJ2-3; TRBD1 matches at 8 bases. From germline, CDR1 is LNHDA and CDR2 SQIVND (reference sequence). The V gene end was trimmed by 6 bases and the J gene end by 5 bases; junction bases not matched to a gene: 13. The CDR3 is 16 amino acids. DNA for the CDR3: TGTGCCAGTAGCCTTCCGGCCAGGGGGCGCGTAGATACGCAGTATTTT. Translation: CASSLPARGRVDTQYF.

The gene calls are TRBV9 and TRBJ2-1; D is ambiguous. V gave up 0 bases and J gave up 3 bases, with 4 bases separating them. The CDR3 sequence is 13 residues long. CDR1 is SGDLS, CDR2 YYNGEE, per germline. CDR3 coding DNA: TGTGCCAGCAGCGTAGACTTCTACAATGAGCAGTTCTTC. It encodes CASSVDFYNEQFF.

V gene TRBV4-1 combines with J gene TRBJ1-1; D is uncertain. There are 15 residues in the CDR3. Deletions cut 1 base from V and 0 bases from J, with 9 bases between. The germline CDR1 and CDR2 sequences are MGHRA and YSYEKL. CDR3 in amino acids: CASSQVKVMNTEAFF. CDR3 in DNA: TGCGCCAGCAGCCAAGTGAAGGTAATGAACACTGAAGCTTTCTTT.

This clone was detected a few times. The chain joins TRBV7-9 to TRBJ2-3; TRBD2 matches 9 bases. The CDR3 has 17 residues. Losses at the gene ends were 4 bases for V and 4 bases for J; bases not matched to a gene: 12. Germline V gene sequence: CDR1 SEHNR, CDR2 FQNEAQ (reference sequence). Here the CDR3 reads CASSSPISGGSADTQYF. The DNA of the CDR3 is TGTGCCAGCAGCTCACCAATTAGCGGGGGAAGCGCAGATACGCAGTATTTT.

V is TRBV5-5 and J is TRBJ1-1, with a weak D call TRBD1 (6 bases). Trimming stripped 5 bases from V and 1 base from J, with 12 bases between. Germline CDR1 and CDR2: SGHKS and YYEKEE (reference sequence). The length of the CDR3 is 14 residues. CDR3 region: CASRRDTENTEAFF. In DNA, the CDR3 is TGTGCCAGCAGGCGGGACACGGAGAACACTGAAGCTTTCTTT. Looking up the rest from reference TRBV5-5 and TRBJ1-1 gives the full variable domain: DAGVTQSPTHLIKTRGQQVTLRCSPISGHKSVSWYQQVLGQGPQFIFQYYEKEERGRGNFPDRFSARQFPNYSSELNVNALLLGDSALYLCASRRDTENTEAFFGQGTRLTVV.

The CDR3 here is CAGYPPGGGNSPLHF. Here the CDR3 DNA reads TGTGCCGGGTACCCGCCCGGTGGGGGTAATTCACCCCTCCACTTT. The chain recombines TRBV18 with TRBJ1-6; perhaps TRBD1 as D (5 bases). The CDR3 runs 15 residues. The germline V gene encodes CDR1 KGHSH and CDR2 LQKENI. The V end lost 11 bases, the J end lost 6 bases, and 20 bases lay between the germline ends.

The chain combines TRBV4-1 with TRBJ2-1, with D unresolved. Germline V CDR1 and CDR2: MGHRA, YSYEKL. The CDR3 is 12 amino acids. V lost 3 bases, J lost 4 bases, and 4 bases lay in between. Written as DNA, the CDR3 is TGCGCCAGCAGCCATGATTACAATGAGCAGTTCTTC. This translates into CASSHDYNEQFF.

The genes are TRBV29-1 and TRBJ1-2; D gene unclear. The germline V and J ends were trimmed by 8 bases and 6 bases, with 4 bases remaining between them. Germline CDR1 reads SQVTM; CDR2 reads ANQGSEA. The CDR3 spans 8 residues. Written as DNA, the CDR3 is TGCAGCCATGATGGCTACACCTTC. Its translation is CSHDGYTF. The whole variable domain, filled in from reference TRBV29-1 and TRBJ1-2, reads SAVISQKPSRDICQRGTSLTIQCQVDSQVTMMFWYRQQPGQSLTLIATANQGSEATYESGFVIDKFPISRPNLTFSTLTVSNMSPEDSSIYLCSHDGYTFGSGTRLTVV.

This clone was seen only a few times. This chain joins TRBV29-1 and TRBJ2-3; 8 bases map to TRBD2. The CDR3 covers 14 residues. J was trimmed by 0 bases and V by 4 bases; bases with no gene match: 3. Germline V gives CDR1 SQVTM, CDR2 ANQGSEA. CDR3 DNA sequence: TGCAGCGTTGGGGCGGGGGGTAGCACAGATACGCAGTATTTT. Its translation: CSVGAGGSTDTQYF.

The chain recombines TRBV18 with TRBJ2-5, with TRBD1 as a possible D gene (5 bases). Germline V lookup: CDR1 KGHSH, CDR2 LQKENI. The V gene lost 3 bases and the J gene lost 3 bases, with 14 bases spanning the gap. CDR3 length: 15 amino acids. Written as DNA, the CDR3 is TGTGCCAGCTCACCGTTGTTCAGGGCTGAAGAGACCCAGTACTTC. Protein sequence: CASSPLFRAEETQYF. Drawing the rest from reference TRBV18 and TRBJ2-5, the complete variable domain is NAGVMQNPRHLVRRRGQEARLRCSPMKGHSHVYWYRQLPEEGLKFMVYLQKENIIDESGMPKERFSAEFPKEGPSILRIQQVVRGDSAAYFCASSPLFRAEETQYFGPGTRLLVL.

This clone was seen a handful of times. The V and J genes are TRBV7-9 and TRBJ1-1; the D is unclear. Germline V gene data show CDR1 as SEHNR and CDR2 as FQNEAQ (reference sequence). Trimming cost V 5 bases and J 4 bases, with 17 bases left between them. The CDR3 totals 15 residues. The CDR3 bases are TGTGCCAGCAGCAGAATACCCGGGATCCCCACTGAAGCTTTCTTT. It translates to CASSRIPGIPTEAFF.

This chain joins TRBV2 and TRBJ2-7; D ambiguous. V was shortened by 1 base and J by 2 bases, with 12 bases between the two germline ends. CDR1 is SNHLY, CDR2 FYNNEI, per germline. The CDR3 extends over 15 amino acids. The CDR3 nucleotides are TGTGCCAGCAGTGAAGTGTTCGGTATGACCTACGAGCAGTACTTC. It codes for CASSEVFGMTYEQYF.

In its sample, this clone was seen a few times. J is TRBJ2-7 and V is TRBV5-1, with 9 bases matching TRBD2. CDR1 is SGHRS, CDR2 YFSETQ, per germline. The CDR3 spans 16 residues. The V and J ends lost 0 bases and 2 bases, in that order; junction bases with no gene match: 6. This CDR3 reads CASSLEASGATYEQYF. Written as DNA, the CDR3 is TGCGCCAGCAGCTTGGAAGCTAGCGGGGCAACCTACGAGCAGTACTTC.

This clone was seen only once. The chain links TRBV30 to TRBJ1-6; D remains ambiguous. Germline V gives CDR1 GTSNPN, CDR2 SVGIG (reference sequence). This CDR3 has 11 residues. Trimming pared 1 base from V and 5 bases from J, leaving 0 bases between. The CDR3: CAWSDNSPLHF. The CDR3, as DNA: TGTGCCTGGAGTGATAATTCACCCCTCCACTTT.

This clone occurred a few times. The V call is TRBV5-6, the J call TRBJ1-1, with 8 bases matching TRBD1. Germline CDR1 is SGHDT and CDR2 is YYEEEE. V trimming: 3 bases; J trimming: 8 bases; junction bases outside the gene matches: 9. The CDR3 is 14 amino acids. In nucleotides, the CDR3 is TGTGCCAGCAGCTGGACCGACAGGGGAGCAGAAGCTTTCTTT. Its protein is CASSWTDRGAEAFF.

V is TRBV15 and J is TRBJ1-1; D is uncertain. This CDR3 is 15 amino acids long. Germline-derived CDR1 and CDR2 are LNHNV and YYDKDF (reference sequence). Trimming removed 3 bases at V and 0 bases at J, with 11 bases between. This CDR3 is CATSSLAAMNTEAFF. Here the CDR3 DNA reads TGTGCCACCAGCAGTCTGGCAGCTATGAACACTGAAGCTTTCTTT.

In the case of this clone: With a far larger clone one base away, a read error is the likely cause. The V gene is TRBV13, the J gene TRBJ2-7, with D unresolved. The V and J ends lost 5 bases and 0 bases respectively, with 5 bases between them. The CDR3 covers 12 residues. Germline CDR1 PRHDT, CDR2 FYEKMQ (reference sequence). Here the CDR3 reads CASSRSSYEQYF. In nucleotides, the CDR3 is TGTGCCAGCAGCCGGAGCTCCTACGAGCAGTACTTC.

This clone occurred a few times. V gene TRBV5-6 combines with J gene TRBJ2-7; D not certain. V shed 4 bases and J shed 4 bases, with 12 bases lying between them. Germline-derived CDR1 and CDR2 are SGHDT and YYEEEE. CDR3 length: 13 amino acids. The CDR3 sequence is CASSIRTLYEQYF. The CDR3 region has the DNA TGTGCCAGCAGCATCCGGACCCTTTACGAGCAGTACTTC. Together with reference TRBV5-6 and TRBJ2-7, the CDR3 gives the full variable domain: DAGVTQSPTHLIKTRGQQVTLRCSPKSGHDTVSWYQQALGQGPQFIFQYYEEEERQRGNFPDRFSGHQFPNYSSELNVNALLLGDSALYLCASSIRTLYEQYFGPGTRLTVT.

V usage is TRBV29-1 and J usage is TRBJ2-7; 8 bases are shared with TRBD1. Looked up from germline, CDR1 is SQVTM and CDR2 is ANQGSEA. The CDR3 length is 17 residues. With V trimmed by 0 bases and J by 4 bases, 14 bases remained unmatched. CDR3 protein: CSVEDHGLTGARYEQYF. The CDR3 coding sequence is TGCAGCGTTGAAGATCACGGTTTGACAGGGGCAAGATACGAGCAGTACTTC.

The chain employs TRBV5-4 and TRBJ2-7; 13 bases are a match to TRBD2. Trimming removed 5 bases from V and 4 bases from J; junction bases left unmatched: 6. This CDR3 comprises 15 residues. From germline, CDR1 is SGHNT and CDR2 YYREEE (reference sequence). As DNA, the CDR3 is TGTGCCAGCAGTTTGACTAGCGGGGGGTCGTACGAGCAGTACTTC. It codes for CASSLTSGGSYEQYF.

This clone showed up just a few times. The gene calls are TRBV4-1 and TRBJ2-6; no firm D call. CDR1 is MGHRA, CDR2 YSYEKL, per germline. V shed 5 bases and J shed 1 base, with 12 bases lying between them. The CDR3 consists of 16 residues. CDR3 protein: CASSNDPGSGANVLTF. CDR3 bases: TGCGCCAGCAGCAACGACCCGGGTTCTGGGGCCAACGTCCTGACTTTC.

V gene TRBV6-1 combines with J gene TRBJ1-2; perhaps TRBD1 as D (5 bases). Trimming removed 7 bases from V and 4 bases from J, with 13 bases in between. Looked up from germline, CDR1 is MNHNS and CDR2 is SASEGT. The CDR3 spans 13 residues. This CDR3 is CASTAGAGYGYTF. CDR3 DNA: TGTGCCAGCACCGCCGGGGCCGGCTATGGCTACACCTTC.

There are a few counts of this clone. The chain links TRBV4-3 to TRBJ1-2, with TRBD1 as a possible D gene (5 bases). The CDR3 contains 14 residues. Germline assignment: CDR1 LGHNA and CDR2 YSLEER. Trimming shortened V by 4 bases and J by 1 base, and 10 bases separated the two germline ends. The CDR3 coding sequence is TGCGCCAGCAGCCCGGACACCTTTAACTATGGCTACACCTTC. Protein: CASSPDTFNYGYTF.

The chain recombines TRBV18 with TRBJ1-2, with 8 bases that match TRBD1. Losses at the gene ends were 4 bases for V and 4 bases for J; bases not matched to a gene: 8. Germline lookup yields CDR1 KGHSH and CDR2 LQKENI. The CDR3 runs 15 residues. CDR3 protein: CASSQTGTGLYGYTF. DNA of the CDR3: TGTGCCAGCTCACAAACCGGGACAGGCCTCTATGGCTACACCTTC.

CDR3 bases: TGCAGCGTTTTGCCGGGACACGGGGTCAGGGACACTGAAGCTTTCTTT. It encodes CSVLPGHGVRDTEAFF. The V and J genes are TRBV29-1 and TRBJ1-1; possibly TRBD1 for D (6 bases). This CDR3 is 16 amino acids long. Germline CDR1 reads SQVTM; CDR2 reads ANQGSEA. Trimming removed 5 bases at V and 3 bases at J, with 22 bases between.

This chain joins TRBV29-1 and TRBJ2-7; TRBD1 is a possible D gene (8 bases). CDR3 length: 13 residues. In germline, CDR1 is SQVTM, CDR2 ANQGSEA. V lost 6 bases and J 0 bases, leaving 12 bases between the germline ends. Here the CDR3 DNA reads TGCAGCGTCACAGGGGGGGTCTCCTACGAGCAGTACTTC. Protein: CSVTGGVSYEQYF.

This clone was seen only a few times. The chain has TRBV5-1 and TRBJ2-1; 10 positions match TRBD2. This CDR3 has 18 residues. Per the germline V gene, CDR1 is SGHRS and CDR2 is YFSETQ. J was trimmed by 0 bases and V by 1 base; bases with no gene match: 7. The CDR3: CASSLSLAGASSYNEQFF. CDR3 DNA: TGCGCCAGCAGCTTGAGTCTAGCGGGGGCAAGCTCCTACAATGAGCAGTTCTTC.